The 3 T cell receptor beta chains in this list originate from one sample, sequenced in a study of control samples from healthy donors and cancer patients. The assay was immunoSEQ multiplex PCR, and TCRdb's table has in-frame clones only and misses some. The sample includes more than 95,000 clones, 92% of them seen just once. Sample: PBMCs. Receptors originate from an elderly man with head and neck cancer.

DNA for the CDR3: TGTGCCAGTAGTGCGGGCGCGACTGAAGCTTTCTTT. Protein product: CASSAGATEAFF. The chain has TRBV19 and TRBJ1-1; D is unclear. This CDR3 is 12 amino acids long. The germline gives CDR1 LNHDA, CDR2 SQIVND (reference sequence). Deletions cut 5 bases from V and 5 bases from J, with 9 bases between.

The sample holds a few counts of this clone. The V and J genes are TRBV24-1 and TRBJ2-7; tentative D call: TRBD2 (5 bases). The germline CDR1 and CDR2 sequences are KGHDR and SFDVKD. Trimming cost V 5 bases and J 3 bases, with 13 bases left between them. The CDR3 runs 14 residues. The CDR3 DNA sequence: TGTGCCACCAGTGTAGCCGGGGATAACTACGAGCAGTACTTC. Amino acid sequence: CATSVAGDNYEQYF.

The CDR3 region is CASSLGTSGSGETQYF. The DNA for the CDR3 is TGTGCCAGCAGCTTAGGTACTAGCGGGAGTGGAGAGACCCAGTACTTC. The chain uses TRBV11-3 and TRBJ2-5, with 11 bases aligning to TRBD2. The CDR3 consists of 16 residues. From germline, CDR1 is SGHNT and CDR2 YENEEA. The J segment lost 4 bases and the V segment lost 1 base, leaving 5 bases of the junction unmatched.